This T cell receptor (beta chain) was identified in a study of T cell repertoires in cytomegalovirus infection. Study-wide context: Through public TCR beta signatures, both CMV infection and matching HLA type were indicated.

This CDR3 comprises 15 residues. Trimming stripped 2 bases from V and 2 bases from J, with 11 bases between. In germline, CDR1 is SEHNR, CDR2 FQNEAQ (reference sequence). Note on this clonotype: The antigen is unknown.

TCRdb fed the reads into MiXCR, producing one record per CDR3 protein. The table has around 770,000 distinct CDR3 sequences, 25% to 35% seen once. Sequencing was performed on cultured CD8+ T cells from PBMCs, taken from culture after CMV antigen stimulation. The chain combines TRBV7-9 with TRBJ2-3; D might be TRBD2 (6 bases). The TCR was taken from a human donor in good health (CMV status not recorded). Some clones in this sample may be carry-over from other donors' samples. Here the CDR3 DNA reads TGTGCCAGCAGCTTAAAACTAGCAGACACAGATACGCAGTATTTT. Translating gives CASSLKLADTDTQYF.